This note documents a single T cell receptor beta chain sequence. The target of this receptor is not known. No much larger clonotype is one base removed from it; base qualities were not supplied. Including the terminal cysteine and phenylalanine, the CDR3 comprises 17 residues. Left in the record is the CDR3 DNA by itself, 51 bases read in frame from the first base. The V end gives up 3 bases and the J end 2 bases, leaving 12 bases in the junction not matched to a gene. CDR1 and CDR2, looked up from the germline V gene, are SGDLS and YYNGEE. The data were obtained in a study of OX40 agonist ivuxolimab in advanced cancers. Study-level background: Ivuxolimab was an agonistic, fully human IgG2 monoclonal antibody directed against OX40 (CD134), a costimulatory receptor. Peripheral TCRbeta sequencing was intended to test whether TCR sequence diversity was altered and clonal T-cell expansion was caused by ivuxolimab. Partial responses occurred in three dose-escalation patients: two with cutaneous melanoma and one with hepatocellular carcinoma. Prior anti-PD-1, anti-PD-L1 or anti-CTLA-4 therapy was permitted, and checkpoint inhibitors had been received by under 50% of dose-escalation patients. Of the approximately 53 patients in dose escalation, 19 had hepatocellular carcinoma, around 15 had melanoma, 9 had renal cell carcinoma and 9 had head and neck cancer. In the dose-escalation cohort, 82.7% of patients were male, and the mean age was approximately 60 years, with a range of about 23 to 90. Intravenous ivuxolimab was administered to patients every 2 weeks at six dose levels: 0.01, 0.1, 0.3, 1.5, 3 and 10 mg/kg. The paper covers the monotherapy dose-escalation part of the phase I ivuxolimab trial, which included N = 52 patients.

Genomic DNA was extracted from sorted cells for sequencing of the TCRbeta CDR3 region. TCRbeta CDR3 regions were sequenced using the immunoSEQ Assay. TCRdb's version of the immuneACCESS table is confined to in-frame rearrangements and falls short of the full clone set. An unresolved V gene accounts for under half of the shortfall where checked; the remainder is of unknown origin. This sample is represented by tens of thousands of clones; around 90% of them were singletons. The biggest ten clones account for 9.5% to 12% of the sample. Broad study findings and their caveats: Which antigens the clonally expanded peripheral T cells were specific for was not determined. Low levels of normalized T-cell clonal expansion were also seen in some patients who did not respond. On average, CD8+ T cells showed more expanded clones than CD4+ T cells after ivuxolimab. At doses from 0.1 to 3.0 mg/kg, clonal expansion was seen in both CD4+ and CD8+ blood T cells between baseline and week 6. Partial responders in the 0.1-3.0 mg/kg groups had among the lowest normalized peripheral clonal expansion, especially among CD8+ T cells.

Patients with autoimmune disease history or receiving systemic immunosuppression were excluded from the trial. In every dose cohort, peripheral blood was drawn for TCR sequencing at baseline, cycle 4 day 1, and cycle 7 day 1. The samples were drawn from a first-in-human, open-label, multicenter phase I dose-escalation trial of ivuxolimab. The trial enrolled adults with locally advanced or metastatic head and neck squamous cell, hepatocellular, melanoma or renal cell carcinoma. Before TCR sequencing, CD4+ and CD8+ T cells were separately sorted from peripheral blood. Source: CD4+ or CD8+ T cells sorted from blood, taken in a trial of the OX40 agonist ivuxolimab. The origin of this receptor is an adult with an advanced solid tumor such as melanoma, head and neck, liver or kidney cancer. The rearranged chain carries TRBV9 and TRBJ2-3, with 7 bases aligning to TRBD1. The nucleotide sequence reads TGTGCCAGCAGCGCGGGACAGATCCCATTACTCACAGATACGCAGTATTTT. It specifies CASSAGQIPLLTDTQYF.